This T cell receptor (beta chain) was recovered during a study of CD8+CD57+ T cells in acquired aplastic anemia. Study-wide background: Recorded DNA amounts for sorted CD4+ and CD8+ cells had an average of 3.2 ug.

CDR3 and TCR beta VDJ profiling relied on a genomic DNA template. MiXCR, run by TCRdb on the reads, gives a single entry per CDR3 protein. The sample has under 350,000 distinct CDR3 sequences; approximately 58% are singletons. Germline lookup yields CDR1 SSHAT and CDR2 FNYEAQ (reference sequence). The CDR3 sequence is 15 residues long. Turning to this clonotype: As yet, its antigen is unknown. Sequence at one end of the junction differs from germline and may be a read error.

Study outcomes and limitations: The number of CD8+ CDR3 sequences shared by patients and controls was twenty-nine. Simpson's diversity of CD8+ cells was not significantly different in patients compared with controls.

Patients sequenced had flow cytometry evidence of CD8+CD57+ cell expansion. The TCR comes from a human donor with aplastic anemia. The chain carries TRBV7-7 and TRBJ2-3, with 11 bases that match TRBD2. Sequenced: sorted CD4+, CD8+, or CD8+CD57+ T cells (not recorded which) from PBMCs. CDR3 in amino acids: CASTLLAGGSDTQYF. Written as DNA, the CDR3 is TGTGCTAGCACCCTGTTAGCGGGGGGGTCAGATACGCAGTATTTT. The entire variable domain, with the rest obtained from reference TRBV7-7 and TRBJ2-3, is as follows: GAGVSQSPRYKVTKRGQDVTLRCDPISSHATLYWYQQALGQGPEFLTYFNYEAQPDKSGLPSDRFSAERPEGSISTLTIQRTEQRDSAMYRCASTLLAGGSDTQYFGPGTRLTVL.